The rows below give T cell receptor beta chains drawn from one sample of a study of OX40 agonist ivuxolimab in advanced cancers. Only in-frame clones appear in the TCRdb table, and some are missing; sequencing was by immunoSEQ multiplex PCR. The sample lists around 35,000 clones; around four fifths were seen once. This specimen was CD4+ or CD8+ T cells sorted from blood, taken in a trial of the OX40 agonist ivuxolimab. These receptors were collected from an adult with an advanced solid tumor such as melanoma, head and neck, liver or kidney cancer. Each CDR3 is given with its conserved first and last residue. A D gene is named only where the DNA matches it firmly. Size values are once, few and many counts, or a class for expanded clones, and some rows have none.

once . TRBJ1-4 TRBV9 TGTGCCAGCAGCGCGCACAGGGCCACTAATGAAAAACTGTTTTTT CASSAHRATNEKLFF
. . TRBJ1-1 TRBV7-9 TGTGCCATATGGTGGGGGGACACTGAAGCTTTCTTT CAIWWGDTEAFF
once TRBD1 TRBJ2-7 TRBV5-5 TGTGCCAGCAGCTTGGGGCTATTCTCCCGGGACAGGGTCCACGAGCAGTACTTC CASSLGLFSRDRVHEQYF
. TRBD1 TRBJ2-7 TRBV5-4 TGTGCCAGCAGCTTCTACGACAGGGACAACTACGAGCAGTACTTC CASSFYDRDNYEQYF
. TRBD1 TRBJ1-4 TRBV5-4 TGTGCCAGCAGCTTGACCTCTCAGGGGGTTGAAAAACTGTTTTTT CASSLTSQGVEKLFF
. TRBD1 TRBJ1-4 TRBV19 TGTGCCAGTAGTATCCCCGGGACAGCTAATGAAAAACTGTTTTTT CASSIPGTANEKLFF
. . TRBJ2-1 TRBV11-2 TGTGCCAGCAGCTTAGCGGCCTCTAATGAGCAGTTCTTC CASSLAASNEQFF
. . TRBJ2-5 TRBV7-7 TGTGCCAGCAGCCAGGACGGCGCTGGGGAGACCCAGTACTTC CASSQDGAGETQYF
. . TRBJ2-6 TRBV5-6 TGTGCCAGCAGCTTAGTAGATTACTCTGGGGCCAACGTCCTGACTTTC CASSLVDYSGANVLTF
. TRBD1 TRBJ2-7 TRBV20-1 TGCAGTGCTAGTACAGGGGACGAGCAGTACTTC CSASTGDEQYF
. TRBD1 TRBJ2-2 TRBV7-9 TGTGCCAGCAGCTACCGGACAGGGGGCCCCGGGGAGCTGTTTTTT CASSYRTGGPGELFF
. . TRBJ1-2 TRBV18 TGTGCCAGCTCACCGGAGACAGCTAACTATGGCTACACCTTC CASSPETANYGYTF
. TRBD1 TRBJ1-3 TRBV4-1 TGCGCCAGCAGCCGAGACAGGGGCTCTGGAAACACCATATATTTT CASSRDRGSGNTIYF
. . TRBJ1-4 TRBV5-1 TGCGCCAGCAGCTTGGAGGGAATAGGGCGTGAAAAACTGTTTTTT CASSLEGIGREKLFF
. . TRBJ1-3 TRBV19 TGTGCCAGTAGTCTTACCACGACACATCTCTCTGGAAACACCATATATTTT CASSLTTTHLSGNTIYF
. . TRBJ1-2 TRBV7-8 TGTGCCAGCAGCCCGACTAACTATGGCTACACCTTC CASSPTNYGYTF
. . TRBJ1-4 TRBV7-2 TGTGCCAGCAGCTTACGGGGGGTGGATGAAAAACTGTTTTTT CASSLRGVDEKLFF
once TRBD1 TRBJ1-2 TRBV10-3 TGTGCCAGCAGACAGGGCGTTGGTTATGGCTACACCTTC CASRQGVGYGYTF
. TRBD1 TRBJ2-5 TRBV19 TGTGCCAGTTCACCCGGGACAGAAGGGGAGACCCAGTACTTC CASSPGTEGETQYF
. TRBD1 TRBJ1-2 TRBV25-1 TGTGCCAGCAGTGACCCCGGACAGGGGTTTGGAGGTGGCTACACCTTC CASSDPGQGFGGGYTF
. . TRBJ2-7 TRBV5-1 TGCGCCAGCAGCCCGTGGACAGACGAGCAGTACTTC CASSPWTDEQYF
once . TRBJ2-1 TRBV4-1 TGCGCCAGCAGCCAATACGAGGGGTACGGCAATGAGCAGTTCTTC CASSQYEGYGNEQFF
. TRBD2 TRBJ2-3 TRBV9 TGTGCCAGCAGCGTAGGTCGACTAGCGGGGGCGCAAGATACGCAGTATTTT CASSVGRLAGAQDTQYF
. TRBD1 TRBJ2-1 TRBV14 TGTGCCAGCAGCCCCCGGACAGGCCCCAACAATGAGCAGTTCTTC CASSPRTGPNNEQFF
. . TRBJ2-7 TRBV5-4 TGTGCCAGCAGCTTCTACGAGCAGTACTTC CASSFYEQYF
. . TRBJ2-3 TRBV5-1 TGCGCCAGCAGCTTGGGCAGGGCTGGCACAGATACGCAGTATTTT CASSLGRAGTDTQYF
. . TRBJ2-5 TRBV6-1 TGTGCCAGCATGAACGGCGGGGGCTTACAAGAGACCCAGTACTTC CASMNGGGLQETQYF
. TRBD2 TRBJ2-5 TRBV5-4 TGTGCCAGCAGCTCTCGCGGGGGGTTTCAAGAGACCCAGTACTTC CASSSRGGFQETQYF
. TRBD1 TRBJ2-1 TRBV5-8 TGTGCCAGCAGCTTGGACAGGGGCTACAATGAGCAGTTCTTC CASSLDRGYNEQFF
. . TRBJ2-2 TRBV25-1 TGTGCCAGCAGGTTCGCCGGGGAGCTGTTTTTT CASRFAGELFF
. TRBD1 TRBJ1-2 TRBV6-6 TGTGCCAGCAGGGCAACCGTGACAGGGGGCTATGGCTACACCTTC CASRATVTGGYGYTF
few . TRBJ1-1 TRBV19 TGTGCCAGTAGTATCACAGGGACCAACACTGAAGCTTTCTTT CASSITGTNTEAFF
. TRBD2 TRBJ2-5 TRBV27 TGTGCCAGCAGCCCCGGGACTACCTTGGAGCAGTACTTC CASSPGTTLEQYF
. . TRBJ1-5 TRBV21-1 TGTGCCAGCAGCACGTCCGGGACAGCCCCGAAGGGACCTTATCAGCCCCAGCATTTT CASSTSGTAPKGPYQPQHF
. . TRBJ2-3 TRBV30 TGTGCCTGGATCGTCCCAGGGTATTCCCATACGCAGTATTTT CAWIVPGYSHTQYF